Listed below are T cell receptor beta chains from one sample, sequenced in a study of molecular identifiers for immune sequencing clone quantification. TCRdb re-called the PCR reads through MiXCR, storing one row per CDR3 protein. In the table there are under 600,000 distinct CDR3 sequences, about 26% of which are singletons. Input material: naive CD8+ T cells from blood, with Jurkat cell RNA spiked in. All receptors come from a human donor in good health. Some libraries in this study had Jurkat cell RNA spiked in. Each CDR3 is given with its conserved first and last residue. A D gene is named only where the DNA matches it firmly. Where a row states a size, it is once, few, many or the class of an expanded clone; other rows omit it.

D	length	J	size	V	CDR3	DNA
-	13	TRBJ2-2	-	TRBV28	CASTTGFTGELFF	TGTGCCAGCACCACAGGGTTCACCGGGGAGCTGTTTTTT
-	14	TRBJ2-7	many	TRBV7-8	CASSQSDPAYEQYF	TGTGCCAGCAGCCAATCGGACCCCGCCTACGAGCAGTACTTC
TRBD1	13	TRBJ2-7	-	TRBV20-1	CSATDRSLYEQYF	TGCAGTGCCACGGACAGGTCTCTGTACGAGCAGTACTTC
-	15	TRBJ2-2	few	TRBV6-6	CASSYLKPGLRKLFF	TGTGCCAGCAGTTACCTTAAGCCCGGTCTCCGGAAACTGTTTTTT
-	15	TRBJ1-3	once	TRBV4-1	CASSQETREGNTIYF	TGCGCCAGCAGCCAAGAAACTAGAGAAGGAAACACCATATATTTT
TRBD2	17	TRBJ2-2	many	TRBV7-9	CASSSRSAGGISGELFF	TGTGCCAGCAGCTCGCGGTCAGCGGGGGGGATCTCCGGGGAGCTGTTTTTT
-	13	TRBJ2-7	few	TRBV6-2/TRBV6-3	CASSPGQFHEQYF	TGTGCCAGCAGTCCCGGACAATTCCACGAGCAGTACTTC
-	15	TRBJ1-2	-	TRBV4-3	CASSQDGASYYGYTF	TGCGCCAGCAGCCAAGATGGGGCGTCTTACTATGGCTACACCTTC
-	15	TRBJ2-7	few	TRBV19	CASSYGPTVSYEQYF	TGTGCCAGTAGCTACGGACCGACGGTCTCCTACGAGCAGTACTTC
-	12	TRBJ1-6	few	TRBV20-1	CSARVEDSPLHF	TGCAGTGCTAGAGTTGAAGATTCACCCCTCCACTTT
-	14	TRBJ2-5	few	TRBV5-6	CASSLRYGQETQYF	TGTGCCAGCAGCTTGAGGTACGGACAAGAGACCCAGTACTTC
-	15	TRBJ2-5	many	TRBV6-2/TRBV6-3	CASSFLDTFQETQYF	TGTGCCAGCAGCTTTCTCGACACCTTCCAAGAGACCCAGTACTTC
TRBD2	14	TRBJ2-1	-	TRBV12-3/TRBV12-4	CASNVAGAYNEQFF	TGTGCCAGCAATGTAGCGGGAGCCTACAATGAGCAGTTCTTC
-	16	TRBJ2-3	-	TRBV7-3	CASSLNPGLSTDTQYF	TGTGCCAGCAGCTTAAATCCAGGACTCAGCACAGATACGCAGTATTTT
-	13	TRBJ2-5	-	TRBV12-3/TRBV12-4	CASSLQGTETQYF	TGTGCCAGCAGCTTACAGGGAACAGAGACCCAGTACTTC
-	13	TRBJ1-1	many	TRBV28	CASSPAMNTEAFF	TGTGCCAGCAGTCCCGCAATGAACACTGAAGCTTTCTTT
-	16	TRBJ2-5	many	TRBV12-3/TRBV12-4	CASSLEAGRGQETQYF	TGTGCCAGCAGTTTAGAAGCAGGGAGAGGCCAAGAGACCCAGTACTTC
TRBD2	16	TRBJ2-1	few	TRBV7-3	CASSPQTSRSYNEQFF	TGTGCCAGCAGTCCGCAGACTAGCCGCTCCTACAATGAGCAGTTCTTC